This T cell receptor beta chain derives from a study of cytomegalovirus exposure and HLA in healthy donors. 13 Jbeta primers and 60 Vbeta primers were used for the PCR. The protocol was immunoSEQ multiplex PCR, while the TCRdb copy is restricted to in-frame clones and leaves out a portion. This table has about 160,000 clones, roughly 82% appearing once. Sequenced: PBMCs. The TCR was taken from a man aged 50 to 60 in good health and CMV-seropositive.

DNA of the CDR3: TGTGCCAGTAGTATCCGGGGTTACCAAGAGACCCAGTACTTC. Amino acid sequence: CASSIRGYQETQYF. The rearrangement uses TRBV19 and TRBJ2-5; D is possibly TRBD2 (5 bases). Germline V CDR1 and CDR2: LNHDA, SQIVND (reference sequence). V was clipped by 3 bases and J by 0 bases, with 8 bases between them. The CDR3 length is 14 residues.